Listed here is a single T cell receptor (beta chain). No antigen is known for it. The CDR3 extends over 15 amino acids. CDR1 ENHRY and CDR2 SYGVKD come from the germline V gene. This sample was included in a study of CXCR3-negative and CXCR3-positive naive CD8 T cells. It was by 5' RACE with UMI labels that the TRB cDNA libraries were prepared. TCRdb re-called the 5' RACE reads and shows each CDR3 protein once, DNA omitted. The table lists tens of thousands of distinct CDR3 sequences. General study points: Memory cells showed distinct TRBV-TRBJ patterns, while the two naive subsets matched. TRB CDR3 hydrophobicity was greater in CXCR3-positive naive cells than in CXCR3-negative naive cells.

The receptor comes from a human donor in good health. Some clones in this sample may be carry-over from other donors' samples. Input material: naive CXCR3+ CD8+ T cells from blood. Subset: CD45RO-CCR7+CD27+CD95- naive CD8+ T cells expressing CXCR3 (TNR3+). V usage is TRBV10-3 and J usage is TRBJ2-7; without DNA, the TCRdb call of TRBD1 cannot be checked. CDR3 in amino acids: CAISSGTGGLSEQYF.